This TCR beta chain was recorded in a study of T cell clonality in common variable immunodeficiency. Germline CDR1 DFQATT, CDR2 SNEGSKA (reference sequence). This CDR3 spans 14 amino acids. A remark on this clone: The read terminates 3 residues before the CDR3 end, so the remaining end is supplied by the germline J gene.

The table came from immunoSEQ multiplex PCR; TCRdb's copy has only in-frame clones and leaves some out. The sample lists tens of thousands of clones, none appearing once, the ten largest making up more than 3%. This TCR was sampled from a person between 18 and 69 years old in good health. Sequencing was carried out using peripheral blood mononuclear cells. J is TRBJ1-2 and V is TRBV20-1; D is unclear. This chain's CDR3 is CSARDVASTDTYTF. The covered CDR3 bases are TGCAGTGCTAGAGATGTGGCTAGCACAGATACC.